This T cell receptor (beta chain) was identified in a study of blood T cells in healthy people across ages. The use of a sample-barcoded 5' primer and a J-beta primer mix characterized a second PCR of about 7 to 12 cycles. One entry per CDR3 protein, called by TCRdb with MiXCR from the 5' RACE reads. The sample has roughly 1.4 million distinct CDR3 sequences; 55% to 75% are singletons. With V trimmed by 7 bases and J by 6 bases, 14 bases remained unmatched. CDR3 length: 16 amino acids. Germline-derived CDR1 and CDR2 are SGHAT and FQNNGV. The sequence was obtained from a man between 18 and 29 years old in good health. Sequenced: blood. The rearrangement joins TRBV11-2 to TRBJ2-3; 9 positions agree with TRBD1. The chain's CDR3 is CASTLAGTGNSDTQYF. The CDR3, as DNA: TGTGCCAGCACCCTGGCCGGGACAGGGAATTCCGATACGCAGTATTTT.